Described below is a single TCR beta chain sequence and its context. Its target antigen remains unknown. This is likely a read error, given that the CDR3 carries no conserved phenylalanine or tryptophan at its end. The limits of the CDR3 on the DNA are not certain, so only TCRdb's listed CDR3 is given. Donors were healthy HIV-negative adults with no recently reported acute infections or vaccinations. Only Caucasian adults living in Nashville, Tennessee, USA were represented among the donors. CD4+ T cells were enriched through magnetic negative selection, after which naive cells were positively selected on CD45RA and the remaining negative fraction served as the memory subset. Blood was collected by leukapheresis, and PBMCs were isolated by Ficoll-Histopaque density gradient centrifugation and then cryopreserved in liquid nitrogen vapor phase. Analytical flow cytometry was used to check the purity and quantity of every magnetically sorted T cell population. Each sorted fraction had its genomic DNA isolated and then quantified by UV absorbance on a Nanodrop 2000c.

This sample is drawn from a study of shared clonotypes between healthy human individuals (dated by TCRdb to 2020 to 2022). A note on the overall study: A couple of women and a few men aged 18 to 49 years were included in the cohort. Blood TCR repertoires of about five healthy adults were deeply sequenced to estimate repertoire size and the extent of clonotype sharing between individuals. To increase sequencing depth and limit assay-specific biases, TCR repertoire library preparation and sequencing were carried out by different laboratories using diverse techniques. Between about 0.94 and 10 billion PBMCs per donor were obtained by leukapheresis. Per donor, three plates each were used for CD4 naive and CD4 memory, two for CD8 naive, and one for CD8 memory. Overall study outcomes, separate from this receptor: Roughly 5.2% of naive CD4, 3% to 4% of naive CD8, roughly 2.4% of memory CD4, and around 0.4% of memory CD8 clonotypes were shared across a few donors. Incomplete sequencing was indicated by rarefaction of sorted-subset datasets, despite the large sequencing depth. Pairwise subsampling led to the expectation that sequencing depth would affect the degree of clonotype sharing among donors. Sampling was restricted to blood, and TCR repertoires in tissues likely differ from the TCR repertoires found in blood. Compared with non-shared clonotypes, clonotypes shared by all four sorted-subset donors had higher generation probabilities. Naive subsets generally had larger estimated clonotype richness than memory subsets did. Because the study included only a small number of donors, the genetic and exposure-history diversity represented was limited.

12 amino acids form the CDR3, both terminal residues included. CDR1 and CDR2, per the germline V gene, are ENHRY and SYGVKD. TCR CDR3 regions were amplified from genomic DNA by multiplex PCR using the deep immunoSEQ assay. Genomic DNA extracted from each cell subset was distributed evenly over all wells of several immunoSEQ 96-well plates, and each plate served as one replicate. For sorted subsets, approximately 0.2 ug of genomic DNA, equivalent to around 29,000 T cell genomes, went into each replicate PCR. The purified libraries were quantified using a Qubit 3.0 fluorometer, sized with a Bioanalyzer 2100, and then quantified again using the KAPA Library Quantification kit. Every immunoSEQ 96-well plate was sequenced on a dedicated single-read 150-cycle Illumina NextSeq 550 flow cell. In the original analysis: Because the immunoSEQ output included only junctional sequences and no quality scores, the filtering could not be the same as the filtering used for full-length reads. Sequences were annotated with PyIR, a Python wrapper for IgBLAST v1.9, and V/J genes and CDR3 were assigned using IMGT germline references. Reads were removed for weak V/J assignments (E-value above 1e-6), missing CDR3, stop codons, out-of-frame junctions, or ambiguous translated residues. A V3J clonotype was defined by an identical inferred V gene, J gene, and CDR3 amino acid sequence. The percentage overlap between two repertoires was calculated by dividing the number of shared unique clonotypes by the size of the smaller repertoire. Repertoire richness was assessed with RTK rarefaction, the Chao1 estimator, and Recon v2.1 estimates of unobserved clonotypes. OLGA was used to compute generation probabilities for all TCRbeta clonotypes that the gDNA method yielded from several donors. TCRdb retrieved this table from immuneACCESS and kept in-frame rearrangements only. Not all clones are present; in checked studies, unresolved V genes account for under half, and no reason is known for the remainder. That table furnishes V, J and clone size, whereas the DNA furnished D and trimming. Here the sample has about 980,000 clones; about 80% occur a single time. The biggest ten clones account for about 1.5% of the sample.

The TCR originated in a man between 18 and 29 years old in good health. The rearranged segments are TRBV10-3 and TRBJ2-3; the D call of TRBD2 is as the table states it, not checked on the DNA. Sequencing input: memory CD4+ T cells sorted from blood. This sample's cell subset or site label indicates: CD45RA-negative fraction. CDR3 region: CAISASGGAPRI.